These 22 T cell receptor beta chains originate from one sample sequenced in a study of regulatory T cells in long-lasting Graves disease. Regarding time point: persistent/refractory GD, antithyroid drugs over 5 years with positive TRAb. From PBMCs, RNA was extracted and then used to make the TCR library. With iRepertoire HTBI primers and Arm-PCR of CDR3 regions, TCR beta libraries were built. TCRdb analysed the multiplex PCR reads with MiXCR anew, one entry per CDR3 protein. The table includes roughly 700,000 distinct CDR3 sequences, 30% detected once. Sequencing used peripheral blood mononuclear cells (PBMCs), obtained when the disease was refractory, from a patient treated with antithyroid drugs. These receptors originate from a female donor with Graves disease.

The chain links TRBV3-1 to TRBJ1-2; 7 nucleotides agree with TRBD1. The CDR3 loop spans 15 amino acids. CDR1 and CDR2 from the germline V gene are LGHDT and YNNKEL (reference sequence). With V trimmed by 0 bases and J by 4 bases, 5 bases remained unmatched. The CDR3 sequence: CASSQDRGGVYGYTF. The CDR3 DNA reads TGTGCCAGCAGCCAAGATCGAGGGGGCGTCTATGGCTACACCTTC.

The rearrangement uses TRBV20-1 and TRBJ1-3; TRBD1 agrees at 7 bases. Germline lookup yields CDR1 DFQATT and CDR2 SNEGSKA (reference sequence). Trimming cost V 5 bases and J 0 bases; bases outside gene matches: 7. The length of the CDR3 is 15 residues. The CDR3 DNA follows: TGCAGTGCTTGGGGGGACAGAATCTCTGGAAACACCATATATTTT. This sequence encodes CSAWGDRISGNTIYF.

This clonotype has a handful of counts. The J gene is TRBJ2-7, the V gene TRBV27; tentatively, D is TRBD1 or TRBD2 (5 bases each). There are 15 residues in the CDR3. V lost 5 bases to trimming and J lost 3 bases, with 17 bases between them. Germline values: CDR1 MNHEY, CDR2 SMNVEV (reference sequence). The CDR3 nucleotides are TGTGCCAGCAGTGCCCGGGACGCCCGGGACTACGAGCAGTACTTC. Its translation: CASSARDARDYEQYF.

CDR3 amino acids: CASSQERTVGNTEAFF. In nucleotides, the CDR3 is TGCGCCAGCAGCCAAGAAAGGACAGTGGGGAACACTGAAGCTTTCTTT. This rearrangement joins TRBV4-1 to TRBJ1-1, with D possibly being TRBD1 (6 bases). CDR3 length equals 16 residues. The V gene's germline CDR1 is MGHRA and CDR2 YSYEKL. Deletions cut 0 bases from V and 1 base from J, with 12 bases between.

Many counts were recorded for this clonotype. The chain combines TRBV2 with TRBJ2-5, with 7 bases fitting TRBD2. The ends lost 2 bases at V and 3 bases at J; junction bases unmatched: 0. The CDR3 is 13 amino acids. Germline lookup yields CDR1 SNHLY and CDR2 FYNNEI. CDR3 DNA: TGTGCCAGCAGTGAAACTAGCGAAGAGACCCAGTACTTC. It is translated as CASSETSEETQYF. Together with reference TRBV2 and TRBJ2-5, the CDR3 gives the full variable domain: EPEVTQTPSHQVTQMGQEVILRCVPISNHLYFYWYRQILGQKVEFLVSFYNNEISEKSEIFDDQFSVERPDGSNFTLKIRSTKLEDSAMYFCASSETSEETQYFGPGTRLLVL.

This clonotype was observed a handful of times. The chain links TRBV7-6 to TRBJ2-5; D may be TRBD1 or TRBD2 (5 bases each). CDR3 length: 13 residues. CDR1 is SGHVS, CDR2 FNYEAQ, per germline. The V gene lost 5 bases and the J gene lost 6 bases, with 13 bases spanning the gap. The CDR3 nucleotides read TGTGCCAGCAGCAACCGGGACCCCAAGACCCAGTACTTC. As protein: CASSNRDPKTQYF.

This clonotype was seen repeatedly, ten times or more. The CDR3 DNA follows: TGTGCCAGCAGTTCGCCGGTAGTGGGCTACACCTTC. Translated, it gives CASSSPVVGYTF. The chain links TRBV12-3 or TRBV12-4 to TRBJ1-2; D remains ambiguous. Deletions cut 4 bases from V and 8 bases from J, with 11 bases between. The CDR3 is 12 amino acids.

The chain couples TRBV6-1 to TRBJ1-4; D is uncertain. The germline V and J ends were trimmed by 5 bases and 5 bases, with 12 bases remaining between them. Germline lookup yields CDR1 MNHNS and CDR2 SASEGT. The CDR3 runs 14 residues. CDR3 protein: CASSPGRRNEKLFF. CDR3 nucleotides: TGTGCCAGCAGTCCCGGACGGCGAAATGAAAAACTGTTTTTT.

A few counts support this clonotype. The rearrangement uses TRBV11-2 and TRBJ2-5; perhaps TRBD2 as D (7 bases). V shed 4 bases and J shed 9 bases, with 18 bases lying between them. From germline, CDR1 is SGHAT and CDR2 FQNNGV. There are 14 residues in the CDR3. The CDR3 nucleotides read TGTGCCAGCAGCTACCCTAGGGGGAGGGAGGCCCAGTACTTC. It encodes CASSYPRGREAQYF.

The chain carries TRBV6-1 and TRBJ2-4, with D possibly matching TRBD1 (5 bases). The CDR3 consists of 12 residues. Germline CDR1 is MNHNS and CDR2 is SASEGT. V dropped 4 bases and J dropped 7 bases, with 8 bases sitting between them. The DNA of the CDR3 is TGTGCCAGCAGTGCAGGGTCGAACATTCAGTACTTC. Amino acid sequence: CASSAGSNIQYF.

This clonotype has a handful of counts. The genes are TRBV30 and TRBJ1-5; perhaps TRBD1 as D (6 bases). Trimming cost V 0 bases and J 5 bases, with 11 bases left between them. Germline-derived CDR1 and CDR2 are GTSNPN and SVGIG (reference sequence). The CDR3 length is 14 residues. DNA for the CDR3: TGTGCCTGGAGTGTACAGGGAGTCTATCAGCCCCAGCATTTT. This codes for CAWSVQGVYQPQHF.

The chain's CDR3 is CASSFQGLGYGYTF. CDR3 sequence (DNA): TGTGCCAGCAGCTTTCAGGGGCTGGGCTATGGCTACACCTTC. The chain employs TRBV5-4 and TRBJ1-2; tentatively, D is TRBD1 (6 bases). The CDR3 spans 14 residues. The V and J ends lost 2 bases and 4 bases respectively, with 12 bases between them. Germline V gene lookup returns CDR1 SGHNT and CDR2 YYREEE (reference sequence).

This clonotype was seen more than once but under ten times. The genes are TRBV6-1 and TRBJ1-6; 8 bases align to TRBD1. The V gene end was trimmed by 6 bases and the J gene end by 6 bases; junction bases not matched to a gene: 7. This CDR3 is 15 amino acids long. Germline V CDR1 and CDR2: MNHNS, SASEGT. The CDR3 sequence is CASRLDRGGNSPLHF. DNA of the CDR3: TGTGCCAGCAGACTAGACAGGGGCGGTAATTCACCCCTCCACTTT.

The chain carries TRBV5-6 and TRBJ1-4, with D perhaps TRBD1 (6 bases). Per the germline V gene, CDR1 is SGHDT and CDR2 is YYEEEE. The V gene lost 2 bases and the J gene lost 5 bases, with 10 bases spanning the gap. The CDR3 sequence is 14 residues long. The CDR3 coding sequence is TGTGCCAGCAGCTTTCAGGGGTTAAATGAAAAACTGTTTTTT. Translation: CASSFQGLNEKLFF.

This chain joins TRBV29-1 and TRBJ1-4; 8 positions match TRBD1. This CDR3 spans 13 amino acids. Germline V gene sequence: CDR1 SQVTM, CDR2 ANQGSEA. V was pared by 4 bases and J by 7 bases, with 5 bases of the junction left unmatched. The DNA of the CDR3 is TGCAGCGTTGCCTCGACAGGGGCTGAAAAACTGTTTTTT. Translated, it gives CSVASTGAEKLFF.

This clonotype appeared a few times. The gene calls are TRBV3-1 and TRBJ1-1, with a weak D call TRBD1 (6 bases). CDR3 length equals 13 residues. Trimming removed 1 base at V and 8 bases at J, with 11 bases between. Germline assignment: CDR1 LGHDT and CDR2 YNNKEL (reference sequence). CDR3 loop: CASSQVDSLEAFF. CDR3 in DNA: TGTGCCAGCAGCCAAGTGGACAGCCTAGAAGCTTTCTTT.

This clonotype was found many times. The CDR3 spells CASSPEVNTEAFF. The CDR3 nucleotides read TGTGCCAGCAGCCCAGAAGTGAACACTGAAGCTTTCTTT. This chain uses TRBV12-3 or TRBV12-4 with TRBJ1-1, with no clear D. This CDR3 is built from 13 residues. V was cut by 6 bases and J by 0 bases, with 8 bases left in between.

A few counts support this clonotype. The rearrangement links TRBV12-5 to TRBJ1-1, with TRBD1 matching over 7 bases. The CDR3 is 15 amino acids. V was pared by 2 bases and J by 5 bases, with 8 bases of the junction left unmatched. Germline assignment: CDR1 LGHNT and CDR2 FRNRAP. The CDR3 reads CASGLYPQGRTEAFF. The CDR3 bases are TGTGCTAGTGGTTTGTACCCACAGGGGCGTACTGAAGCTTTCTTT.

CDR3 sequence reads: CASSQGTGPGETQYF. The CDR3 bases are TGTGCCAGCAGCCAAGGAACAGGGCCGGGGGAGACCCAGTACTTC. The chain links TRBV14 to TRBJ2-5; a weak D match, TRBD1 (6 bases). The CDR3 has 15 residues. Germline CDR1 reads SGHDN; CDR2 reads FVKESK. Trimming left V 1 base short and J 5 bases short, with 14 bases between.

About this clonotype: One junction end disagrees with the germline gene, perhaps due to a read error. This chain connects TRBV12-3 or TRBV12-4 to TRBJ2-7, with 7 bases aligning to TRBD1. The CDR3 sequence is 14 residues long. This CDR3 is CASSSTGPSYERYF. CDR3 in DNA: TGTGCCAGCAGCTCGACAGGGCCCTCCTACGAGCGGTACTTC.

This clonotype was seen a few times. The chain links TRBV10-3 to TRBJ1-1; unclear D gene. The CDR3 loop spans 16 amino acids. Germline CDR1 is ENHRY and CDR2 is SYGVKD. The ends were cut back, 0 bases at V and 0 bases at J, with 11 bases in the middle. CDR3 region: CAISESKGRVNTEAFF. The CDR3 DNA follows: TGTGCCATCAGTGAGTCGAAAGGACGGGTGAACACTGAAGCTTTCTTT.

V and J are TRBV20-1 and TRBJ2-5; the D is unclear. CDR3 size: 11 residues. Trimming took 2 bases from V and 4 from J, leaving 5 bases between them. Looked up from germline, CDR1 is DFQATT and CDR2 is SNEGSKA (reference sequence). The CDR3 protein is CSARIGETQYF. CDR3 in DNA: TGCAGTGCTAGAATCGGAGAGACCCAGTACTTC.